This TCR beta chain emerged from a study of Graves' ophthalmopathy and Graves' hyperthyroidism. This clonotype has a count of ten or more. Its antigen is as yet unknown. Certain patients, namely those with other autoimmune diseases, uncontrolled infections, pregnancy or lactation, were excluded. Transcripts of RNA were the source for amplifying TCR beta CDR3 regions. In the first round, RT-PCR was carried out with HTBI primers, and a multiplex PCR formed the second round. TCRdb reanalysed the multiplex PCR reads using MiXCR and keeps one entry per CDR3 protein. The sample carries 500,000 to 600,000 distinct CDR3 sequences, approximately 35% recorded once. General study points: Blood repertoires reportedly contained most expanded thyroid clonotypes above 0.001 frequency. The model flagged ophthalmopathy progression at about 68% sensitivity and under 75% specificity.

Losses at the gene ends were 6 bases for V and 2 bases for J; bases not matched to a gene: 7. This CDR3 comprises 14 residues. Sample: peripheral blood or thyroid tissue (not recorded which). The V call is TRBV12-3 or TRBV12-4, the J call TRBJ2-7, with 7 bases matching TRBD2. The source is an adult man with Graves' hyperthyroidism. The CDR3 here is CASSQVAGAYEQYF. CDR3 nucleotides: TGTGCCAGCAGCCAGGTCGCGGGAGCCTACGAGCAGTACTTC.